This TCR beta chain was obtained from a study of Graves' ophthalmopathy and Graves' hyperthyroidism. Whole-study results and caveats: As the model predicted ophthalmopathy progression, it achieved a sensitivity of 70.59% and a specificity of about 72%.

The evidence that diagnosis relied on was clinical symptoms, serum thyroxine, TRAb, thyroid ultrasound and orbital computed tomography. Turning to this clonotype: The antigen remains unidentified.

V trimming: 3 bases; J trimming: 6 bases; junction bases outside the gene matches: 10. Germline V gives CDR1 SGHAT, CDR2 FQDESV (reference sequence). The CDR3 sequence is 16 residues long. Scientists amplified the TCR beta CDR3 regions from RNA transcripts. Investigators did first-round RT-PCR with HTBI primers, then second-round multiplex PCR. In TCRdb, the multiplex PCR reads were re-called with MiXCR into one record per CDR3 protein. The sample carries under 350,000 distinct CDR3 sequences, roughly 17% recorded once. V is TRBV11-1 and J is TRBJ2-2; 7 bases align to TRBD2. The sequence was collected from an adult man with Graves' ophthalmopathy. Sequenced material: peripheral blood. This CDR3 is CASSFEQRDNAGELFF. CDR3 DNA: TGTGCCAGCAGCTTCGAGCAGCGGGATAACGCCGGGGAGCTGTTTTTT.